Below are 14 T cell receptor beta chains sequenced from a single sample in a study of cytomegalovirus exposure and HLA in healthy donors. Researchers ran the PCR with 60 Vbeta and 13 Jbeta primers. Here immunoSEQ multiplex PCR was the method, and the copy in TCRdb shows in-frame clones only, minus some. The sample includes approximately 190,000 clones. The source material was PBMCs. The receptors shown here come from a boy younger than 18 in good health and CMV-seronegative.

The J gene is TRBJ2-3, the V gene TRBV5-4; 8 nucleotides align to TRBD2. J was trimmed by 1 base and V by 0 bases; bases with no gene match: 4. The CDR3 length is 16 residues. Germline V gene lookup returns CDR1 SGHNT and CDR2 YYREEE (reference sequence). The CDR3 sequence is CASSLDPRGGTDTQYF. CDR3 DNA: TGTGCCAGCAGCTTGGACCCGCGGGGGGGCACAGATACGCAGTATTTT. Complete variable domain (other parts from reference TRBV5-4 and TRBJ2-3): ETGVTQSPTHLIKTRGQQVTLRCSSQSGHNTVSWYQQALGQGPQFIFQYYREEENGRGNFPPRFSGLQFPNYSSELNVNALELDDSALYLCASSLDPRGGTDTQYFGPGTRLTVL.

The rearrangement links TRBV30 to TRBJ2-2; tentatively, D is TRBD2 (5 bases). Germline V lookup: CDR1 GTSNPN, CDR2 SVGIG (reference sequence). The CDR3 runs to 12 residues. The germline V and J ends were trimmed by 2 bases and 6 bases, with 7 bases remaining between them. The CDR3 here is CAWSRTPGELFF. CDR3 nucleotide sequence: TGTGCCTGGAGTCGGACTCCCGGGGAGCTGTTTTTT.

J is TRBJ2-7 and V is TRBV6-5; TRBD1 aligns across 10 bases. V was clipped by 6 bases and J by 6 bases; unmatched bases: 14. The CDR3 runs 16 residues. Germline V gene lookup returns CDR1 MNHEY and CDR2 SVGAGI. The CDR3 nucleotides are TGTGCCAGCAGCTACAAGAAGACAGGGGGCTCGGGCGAGCAGTACTTC. It translates to CASSYKKTGGSGEQYF.

The chain employs TRBV19 and TRBJ1-2; a weak D match, TRBD1 (5 bases). CDR3 length: 14 amino acids. Trimming stripped 5 bases from V and 5 bases from J, with 15 bases between. Germline V gene sequence: CDR1 LNHDA, CDR2 SQIVND (reference sequence). The CDR3 protein is CASSSLGTGYGYTF. The CDR3 nucleotides are TGTGCCAGTAGTTCCCTTGGGACTGGTTATGGCTACACCTTC.

The J gene is TRBJ2-2, the V gene TRBV30; D is perhaps TRBD1 (6 bases). The CDR3 runs to 14 residues. Germline CDR1 is GTSNPN and CDR2 is SVGIG (reference sequence). V lost 0 bases, J lost 1 base, and 6 bases lay in between. The CDR3 DNA is TGTGCCTGGAGTGTACAGGGGAACACCGGGGAGCTGTTTTTT. Amino acids: CAWSVQGNTGELFF.

The rearrangement joins TRBV19 to TRBJ1-3; D remains unclear. Germline V CDR1 and CDR2: LNHDA, SQIVND (reference sequence). V gave up 2 bases and J gave up 0 bases, with 8 bases separating them. The length of the CDR3 is 15 residues. The CDR3 region is CASSINPSSGNTIYF. DNA for the CDR3: TGTGCCAGTAGTATAAACCCGAGCTCTGGAAACACCATATATTTT.

The rearrangement links TRBV5-4 to TRBJ2-5; D is ambiguous. Trimming took 2 bases from V and 4 from J, leaving 3 bases between them. The CDR3 spans 11 residues. Germline lookup yields CDR1 SGHNT and CDR2 YYREEE (reference sequence). The CDR3 DNA reads as TGTGCCAGCAGCTTCAGAGAGACCCAGTACTTC. This encodes CASSFRETQYF.

A note on this clone: The same CDR3 is also encoded by other DNA sequences in this sample. This chain uses TRBV30 with TRBJ2-1, with D possibly matching TRBD2 (6 bases). CDR1 GTSNPN and CDR2 SVGIG come from the germline V gene (reference sequence). The ends were cut back, 0 bases at V and 7 bases at J, with 10 bases in the middle. This CDR3 contains 13 residues. Here the CDR3 DNA reads TGTGCCTGGAGTGTCGGGGGTGTTAATGAGCAGTTCTTC. Protein product: CAWSVGGVNEQFF.

J is TRBJ2-3 and V is TRBV28; TRBD1 agrees at 10 bases. Germline V gene sequence: CDR1 MDHEN, CDR2 SYDVKM. This CDR3 has 14 amino acids. V trimming: 5 bases; J trimming: 6 bases; junction bases outside the gene matches: 5. CDR3 loop: CASSPDRGLDTQYF. The CDR3 DNA is TGTGCCAGCAGTCCGGACAGGGGGTTGGATACGCAGTATTTT.

As concerns this clone: One end of the junction varies from germline; a read error may be responsible. The chain recombines TRBV27 with TRBJ1-6; no reliable D call. This CDR3 comprises 14 residues. Germline V gene sequence: CDR1 MNHEY, CDR2 SMNVEV (reference sequence). CDR3 protein: CASSQLTRDSPLHF. The CDR3 coding sequence is TGTGCCAGCAGTCAGTTGACTCGAGATTCCCCCCTCCACTTT.

This chain connects TRBV7-9 to TRBJ1-4, with 8 bases matching TRBD1. The V and J ends lost 4 bases and 8 bases, in that order; junction bases with no gene match: 6. This CDR3 contains 14 residues. The germline V gene has CDR1 SEHNR and CDR2 FQNEAQ (reference sequence). The CDR3 nucleotides read TGTGCCAGCAGCTCACGGGACAGGCCAGAAAAACTGTTTTTT. It yields the protein CASSSRDRPEKLFF.

The chain uses TRBV4-1 and TRBJ2-5; 7 positions agree with TRBD1. V gave up 1 base and J gave up 5 bases; unmatched junction bases: 7. Germline CDR1 is MGHRA and CDR2 is YSYEKL. The CDR3 consists of 15 residues. As DNA, the CDR3 is TGCGCCAGCAGCCAAGGGGCTAGGGGGCCGGAGACCCAGTACTTC. Amino acids: CASSQGARGPETQYF.

This sequence joins TRBV28 and TRBJ2-6; 7 nucleotides match TRBD1. Germline V gives CDR1 MDHEN, CDR2 SYDVKM. The CDR3 spans 17 residues. Germline trimming cut 7 bases from V and 0 bases from J; bases unmatched to any gene: 9. CDR3 DNA sequence: TGTGCCAGCACCTCGTACAGGGACAGCTCTGGGGCCAACGTCCTGACTTTC. Translated, it gives CASTSYRDSSGANVLTF.

The chain carries TRBV18 and TRBJ2-1; 9 bases agree with TRBD1. Germline assignment: CDR1 KGHSH and CDR2 LQKENI. The length of the CDR3 is 15 residues. Unmatched junction bases numbered 11, after V lost 6 bases and J lost 8 bases. DNA of the CDR3: TGTGCCAGCTCGCCAAAGGGACAGGGTAGGGATGAGCAGTTCTTC. Amino acids: CASSPKGQGRDEQFF. Supplemented by reference TRBV18 and TRBJ2-1, the full variable domain reads NAGVMQNPRHLVRRRGQEARLRCSPMKGHSHVYWYRQLPEEGLKFMVYLQKENIIDESGMPKERFSAEFPKEGPSILRIQQVVRGDSAAYFCASSPKGQGRDEQFFGPGTRLTVL.